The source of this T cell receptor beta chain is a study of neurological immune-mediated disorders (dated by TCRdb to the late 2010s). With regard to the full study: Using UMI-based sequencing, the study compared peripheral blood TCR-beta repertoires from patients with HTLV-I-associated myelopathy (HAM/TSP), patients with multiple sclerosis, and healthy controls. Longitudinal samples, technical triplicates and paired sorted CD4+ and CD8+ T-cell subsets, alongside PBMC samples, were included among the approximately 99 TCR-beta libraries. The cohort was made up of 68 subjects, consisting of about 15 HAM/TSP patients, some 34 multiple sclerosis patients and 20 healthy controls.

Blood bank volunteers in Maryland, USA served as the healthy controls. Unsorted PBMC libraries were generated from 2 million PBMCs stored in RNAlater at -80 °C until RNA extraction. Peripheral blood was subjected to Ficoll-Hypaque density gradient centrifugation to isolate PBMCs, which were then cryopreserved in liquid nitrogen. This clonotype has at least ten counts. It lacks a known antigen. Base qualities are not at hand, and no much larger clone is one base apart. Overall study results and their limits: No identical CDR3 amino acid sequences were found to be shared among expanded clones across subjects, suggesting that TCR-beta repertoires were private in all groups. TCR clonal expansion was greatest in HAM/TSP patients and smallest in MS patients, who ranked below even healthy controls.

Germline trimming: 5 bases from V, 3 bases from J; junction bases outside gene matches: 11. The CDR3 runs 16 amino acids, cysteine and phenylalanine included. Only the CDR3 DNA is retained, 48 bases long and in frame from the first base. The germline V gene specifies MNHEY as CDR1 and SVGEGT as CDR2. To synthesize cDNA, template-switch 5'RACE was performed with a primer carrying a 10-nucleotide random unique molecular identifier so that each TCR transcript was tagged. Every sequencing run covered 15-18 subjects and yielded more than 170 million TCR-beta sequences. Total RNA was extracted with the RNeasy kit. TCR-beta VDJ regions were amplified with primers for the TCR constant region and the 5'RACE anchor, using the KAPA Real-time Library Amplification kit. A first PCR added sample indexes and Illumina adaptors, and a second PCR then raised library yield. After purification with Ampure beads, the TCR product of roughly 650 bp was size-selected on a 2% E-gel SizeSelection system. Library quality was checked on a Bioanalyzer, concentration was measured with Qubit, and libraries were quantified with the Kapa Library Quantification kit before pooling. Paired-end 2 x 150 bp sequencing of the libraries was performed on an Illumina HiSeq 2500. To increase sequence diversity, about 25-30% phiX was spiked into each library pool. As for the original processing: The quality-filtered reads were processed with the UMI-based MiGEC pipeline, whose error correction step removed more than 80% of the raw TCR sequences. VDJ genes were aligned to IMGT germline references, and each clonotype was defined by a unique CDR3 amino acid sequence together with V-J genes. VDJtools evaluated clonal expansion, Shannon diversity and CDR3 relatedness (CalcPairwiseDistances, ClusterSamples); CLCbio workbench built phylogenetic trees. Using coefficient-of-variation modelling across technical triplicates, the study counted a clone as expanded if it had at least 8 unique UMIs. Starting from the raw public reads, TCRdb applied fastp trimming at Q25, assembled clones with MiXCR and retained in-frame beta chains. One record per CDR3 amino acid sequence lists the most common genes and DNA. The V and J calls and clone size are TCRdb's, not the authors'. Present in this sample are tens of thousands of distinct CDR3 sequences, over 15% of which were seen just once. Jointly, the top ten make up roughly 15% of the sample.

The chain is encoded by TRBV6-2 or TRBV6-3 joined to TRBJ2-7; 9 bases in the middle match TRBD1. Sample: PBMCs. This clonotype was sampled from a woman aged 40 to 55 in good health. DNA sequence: TGTGCCAGCAGTCCCGCGCTGGGACAGGGCATCTACGAGCAGTACTTC. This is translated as CASSPALGQGIYEQYF.